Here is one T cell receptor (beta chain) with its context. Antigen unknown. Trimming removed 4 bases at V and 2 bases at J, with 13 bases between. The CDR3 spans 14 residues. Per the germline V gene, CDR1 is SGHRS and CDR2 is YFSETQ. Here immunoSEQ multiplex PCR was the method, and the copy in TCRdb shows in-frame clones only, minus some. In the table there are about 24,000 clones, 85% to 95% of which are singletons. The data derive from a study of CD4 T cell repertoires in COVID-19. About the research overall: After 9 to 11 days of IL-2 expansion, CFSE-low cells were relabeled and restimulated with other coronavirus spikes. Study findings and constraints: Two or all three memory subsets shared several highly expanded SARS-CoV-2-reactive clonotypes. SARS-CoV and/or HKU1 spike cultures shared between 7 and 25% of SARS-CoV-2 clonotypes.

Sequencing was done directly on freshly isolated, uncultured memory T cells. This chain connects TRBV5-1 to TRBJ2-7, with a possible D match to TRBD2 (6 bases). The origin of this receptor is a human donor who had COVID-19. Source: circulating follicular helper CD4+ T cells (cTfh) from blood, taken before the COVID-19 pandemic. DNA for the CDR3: TGCGCCAGCAGCCCGGCAGGAGGGACCTACGAGCAGTACTTC. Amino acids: CASSPAGGTYEQYF.